This TCR beta chain emerged from a study of immune evolution from preneoplasia to lung adenocarcinoma. About the study: HLA loss of heterozygosity: under 7.5% AIS, around 16% MIA, roughly 30% ADC, none AAH.

After pathologic assessment, macro-dissection selected premalignant or tumor cells for extraction. TCRdb's table, derived via immunoSEQ multiplex PCR, lists solely in-frame clones and lacks some. The sample consists of more than 9,000 clones, approximately 86% of them appearing once. Germline CDR1 MNHEY, CDR2 SVGAGI. The V segment lost 0 bases and the J segment 4 bases; nucleotides outside the gene matches: 5. The CDR3 extends over 16 amino acids. This clonotype was sampled from a person between 65 and 79 years old with lung adenocarcinoma. The chain recombines TRBV6-5 with TRBJ1-2; 10 nucleotides match TRBD1. The material sequenced was FFPE minimally invasive lung adenocarcinoma tissue. The DNA of the CDR3 is TGTGCCAGCAGTTACTCGGGGGACAGGGGCTTCTATGGCTACACCTTC. As protein: CASSYSGDRGFYGYTF.